The T cell receptor (beta chain) under discussion was sequenced for a study of shared clonotypes between healthy human individuals. CD45RO-negative CD8 cells positively selected for CCR7 made up the naive population, which excluded terminally differentiated effector memory CD45RA+ cells. This CDR3 spans 14 amino acids. The V gene lost 4 bases and the J gene lost 5 bases, with 14 bases spanning the gap. Germline CDR1 MDHEN, CDR2 SYDVKM. The repertoire was sequenced with immunoSEQ multiplex PCR; TCRdb's copy has only in-frame clones and lacks some. The data contain more than 600,000 clones, 92% of them singletons.

The chain is built from TRBV28 and TRBJ1-1; D is perhaps TRBD1 (6 bases). The sample taken for sequencing was naive CD8+ T cells sorted from blood. This TCR derives from a man aged 30 to 39 in good health. The CDR3: CASSSFGGTTEAFF. The CDR3, as DNA: TGTGCCAGCAGTTCGTTCGGGGGGACAACTGAAGCTTTCTTT.